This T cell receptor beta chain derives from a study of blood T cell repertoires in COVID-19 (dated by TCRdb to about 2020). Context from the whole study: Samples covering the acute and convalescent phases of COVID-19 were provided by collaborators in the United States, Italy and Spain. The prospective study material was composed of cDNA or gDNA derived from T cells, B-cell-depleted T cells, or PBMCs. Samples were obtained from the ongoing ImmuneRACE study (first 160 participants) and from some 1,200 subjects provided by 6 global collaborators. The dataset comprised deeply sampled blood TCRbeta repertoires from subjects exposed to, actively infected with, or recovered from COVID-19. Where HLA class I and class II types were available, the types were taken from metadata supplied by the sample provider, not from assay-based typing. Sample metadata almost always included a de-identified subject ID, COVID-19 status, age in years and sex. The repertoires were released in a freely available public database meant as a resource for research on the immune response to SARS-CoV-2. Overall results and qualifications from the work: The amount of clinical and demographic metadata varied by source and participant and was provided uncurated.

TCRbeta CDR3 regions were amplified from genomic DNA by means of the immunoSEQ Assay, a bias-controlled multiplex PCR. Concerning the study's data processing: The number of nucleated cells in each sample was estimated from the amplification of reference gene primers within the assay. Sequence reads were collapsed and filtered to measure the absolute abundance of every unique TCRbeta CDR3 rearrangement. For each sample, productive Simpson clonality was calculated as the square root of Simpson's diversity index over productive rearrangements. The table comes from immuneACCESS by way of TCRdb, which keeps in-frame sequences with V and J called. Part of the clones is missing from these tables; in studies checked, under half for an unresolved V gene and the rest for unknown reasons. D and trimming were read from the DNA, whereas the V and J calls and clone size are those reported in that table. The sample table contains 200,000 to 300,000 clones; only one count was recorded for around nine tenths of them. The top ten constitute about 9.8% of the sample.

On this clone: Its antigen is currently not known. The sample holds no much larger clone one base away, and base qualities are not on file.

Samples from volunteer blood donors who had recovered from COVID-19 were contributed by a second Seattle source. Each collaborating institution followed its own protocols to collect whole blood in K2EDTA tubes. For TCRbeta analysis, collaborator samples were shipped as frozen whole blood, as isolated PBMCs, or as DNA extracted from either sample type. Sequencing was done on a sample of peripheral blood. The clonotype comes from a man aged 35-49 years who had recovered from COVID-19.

The CDR3 region has the sequence CASSLGVNEQFF. The DNA is TGTGCCAGCAGCTTGGGAGTAAATGAGCAGTTCTTC. The chain links TRBV11-3 with TRBJ2-1; TRBD2 might be the D gene, on 5 matching bases. V is shortened by 3 bases, J by 7 bases, and the region joining them spans 7 bases. From a lookup of the germline V gene, CDR1 and CDR2 are SGHNT and YENEEA. CDR3 length: 12 amino acids, cysteine to phenylalanine. Only the CDR3 portion is preserved as DNA: 36 bases, with reading frame beginning at the first base.